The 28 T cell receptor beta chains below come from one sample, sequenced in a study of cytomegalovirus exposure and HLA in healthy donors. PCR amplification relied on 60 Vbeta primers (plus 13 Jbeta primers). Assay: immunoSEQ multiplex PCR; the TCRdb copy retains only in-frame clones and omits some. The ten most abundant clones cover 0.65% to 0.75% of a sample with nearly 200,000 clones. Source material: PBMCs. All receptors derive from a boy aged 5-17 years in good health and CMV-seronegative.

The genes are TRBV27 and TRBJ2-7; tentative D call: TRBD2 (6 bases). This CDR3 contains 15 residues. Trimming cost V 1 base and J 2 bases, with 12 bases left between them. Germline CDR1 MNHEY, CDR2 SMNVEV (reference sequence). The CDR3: CASSLLMGLAYEQYF. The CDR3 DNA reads TGTGCCAGCAGTTTATTAATGGGACTCGCCTACGAGCAGTACTTC.

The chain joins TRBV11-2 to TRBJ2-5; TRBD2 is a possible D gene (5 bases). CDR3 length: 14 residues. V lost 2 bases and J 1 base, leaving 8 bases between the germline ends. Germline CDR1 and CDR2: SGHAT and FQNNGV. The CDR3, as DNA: TGTGCCAGCAGCTTAATGACTATCCAAGAGACCCAGTACTTC. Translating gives CASSLMTIQETQYF.

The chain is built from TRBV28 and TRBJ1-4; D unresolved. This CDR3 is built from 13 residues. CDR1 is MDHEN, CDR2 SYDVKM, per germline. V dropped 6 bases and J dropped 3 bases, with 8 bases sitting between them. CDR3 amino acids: CASRVGANEKLFF. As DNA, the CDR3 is TGTGCCAGCAGGGTCGGGGCTAATGAAAAACTGTTTTTT.

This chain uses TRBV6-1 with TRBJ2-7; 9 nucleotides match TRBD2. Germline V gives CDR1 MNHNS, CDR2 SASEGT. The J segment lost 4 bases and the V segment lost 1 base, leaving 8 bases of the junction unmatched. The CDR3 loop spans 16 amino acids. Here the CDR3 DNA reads TGTGCCAGCAGTGAAGAGGGGAGCGGGGGGACTTACGAGCAGTACTTC. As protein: CASSEEGSGGTYEQYF.

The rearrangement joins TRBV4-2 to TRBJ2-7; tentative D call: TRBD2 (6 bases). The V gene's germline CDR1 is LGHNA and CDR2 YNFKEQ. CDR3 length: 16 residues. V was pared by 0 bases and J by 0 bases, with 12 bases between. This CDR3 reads CASSQEGPSDSYEQYF. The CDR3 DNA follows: TGTGCCAGCAGCCAAGAGGGTCCTAGCGACTCCTACGAGCAGTACTTC.

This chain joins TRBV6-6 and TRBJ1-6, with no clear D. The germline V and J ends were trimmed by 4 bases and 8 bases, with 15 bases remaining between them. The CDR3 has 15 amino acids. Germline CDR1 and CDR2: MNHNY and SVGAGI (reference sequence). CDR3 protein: CASSLVPGNDSPLHF. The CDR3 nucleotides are TGTGCCAGCAGTTTGGTCCCGGGGAACGATTCACCCCTCCACTTT.

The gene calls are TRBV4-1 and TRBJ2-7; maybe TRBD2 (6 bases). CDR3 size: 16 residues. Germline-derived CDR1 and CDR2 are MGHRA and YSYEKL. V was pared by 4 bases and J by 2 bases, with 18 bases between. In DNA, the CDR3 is TGCGCCAGCAGCCTATGGATGGGGGGAGACACCTACGAGCAGTACTTC. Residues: CASSLWMGGDTYEQYF.

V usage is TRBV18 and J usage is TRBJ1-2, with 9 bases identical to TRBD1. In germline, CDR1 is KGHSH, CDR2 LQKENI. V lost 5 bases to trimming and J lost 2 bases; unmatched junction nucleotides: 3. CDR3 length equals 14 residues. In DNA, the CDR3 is TGTGCCAGCTCAATGGGACAGGGAAACTATGGCTACACCTTC. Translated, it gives CASSMGQGNYGYTF.

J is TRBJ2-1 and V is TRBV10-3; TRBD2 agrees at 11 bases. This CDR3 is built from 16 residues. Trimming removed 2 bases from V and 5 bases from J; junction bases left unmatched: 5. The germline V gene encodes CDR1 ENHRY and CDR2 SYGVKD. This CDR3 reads CAISEPTLAGDNEQFF. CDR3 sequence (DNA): TGTGCCATCAGTGAGCCGACACTAGCGGGGGACAATGAGCAGTTCTTC.

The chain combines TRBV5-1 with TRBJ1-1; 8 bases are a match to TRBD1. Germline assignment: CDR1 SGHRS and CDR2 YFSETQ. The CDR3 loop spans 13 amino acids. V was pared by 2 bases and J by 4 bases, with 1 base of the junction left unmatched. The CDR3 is CASSFDRGTEAFF. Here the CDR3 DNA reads TGCGCCAGCAGCTTCGACAGGGGCACTGAAGCTTTCTTT.

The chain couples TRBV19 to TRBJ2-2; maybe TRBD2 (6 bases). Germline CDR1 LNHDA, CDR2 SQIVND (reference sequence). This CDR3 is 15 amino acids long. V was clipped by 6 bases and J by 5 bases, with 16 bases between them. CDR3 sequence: CASSTTEEGTGELFF. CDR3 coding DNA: TGTGCCAGTAGCACGACTGAGGAGGGGACCGGGGAGCTGTTTTTT.

The CDR3 DNA follows: TGTGCCAGCAGCGCAGGAACCCTAAGGGAAAAACTGTTTTTT. It translates to CASSAGTLREKLFF. The rearrangement uses TRBV6-1 and TRBJ1-4; D gene ambiguous. V lost 6 bases to trimming and J lost 8 bases, with 16 bases between them. Germline CDR1 and CDR2: MNHNS and SASEGT. The CDR3 is 14 amino acids.

The CDR3 nucleotides read TGTGCCAGCGGACAGGCCTACGAGCAGTACTTC. Protein product: CASGQAYEQYF. The rearrangement uses TRBV14 and TRBJ2-7, with 7 bases aligning to TRBD1. Losses at the gene ends were 8 bases for V and 2 bases for J; bases not matched to a gene: 0. The CDR3 length is 11 residues. The V gene's germline CDR1 is SGHDN and CDR2 FVKESK.

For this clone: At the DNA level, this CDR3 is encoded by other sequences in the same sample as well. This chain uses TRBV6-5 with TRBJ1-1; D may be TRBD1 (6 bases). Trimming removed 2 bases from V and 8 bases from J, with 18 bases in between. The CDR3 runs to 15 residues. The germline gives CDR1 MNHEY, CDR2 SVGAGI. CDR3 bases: TGTGCCAGCAGTTACGGGGACAAAGGGGTCACCGAAGCTTTCTTT. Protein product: CASSYGDKGVTEAFF.

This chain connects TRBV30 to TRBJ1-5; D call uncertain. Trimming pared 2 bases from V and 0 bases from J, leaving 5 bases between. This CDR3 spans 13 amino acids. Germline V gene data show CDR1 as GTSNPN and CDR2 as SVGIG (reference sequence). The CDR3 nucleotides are TGTGCCTGGAGTTCCTATAGCAATCAGCCCCAGCATTTT. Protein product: CAWSSYSNQPQHF. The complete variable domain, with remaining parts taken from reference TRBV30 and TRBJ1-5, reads SQTIHQWPATLVQPVGSPLSLECTVEGTSNPNLYWYRQAAGRGLQLLFYSVGIGQISSEVPQNLSASRPQDRQFILSSKKLLLSDSGFYLCAWSSYSNQPQHFGDGTRLSIL.

CDR3 nucleotide sequence: TGTGCCAGCAGCCGCTCGGAGGAGACCCAGTACTTC. Protein sequence: CASSRSEETQYF. J is TRBJ2-5 and V is TRBV5-5; D is ambiguous. The ends were cut back, 4 bases at V and 5 bases at J, with 9 bases in the middle. Germline V gives CDR1 SGHKS, CDR2 YYEKEE (reference sequence). The CDR3 extends over 12 amino acids. Looking up the rest from reference TRBV5-5 and TRBJ2-5 gives the full variable domain: DAGVTQSPTHLIKTRGQQVTLRCSPISGHKSVSWYQQVLGQGPQFIFQYYEKEERGRGNFPDRFSARQFPNYSSELNVNALLLGDSALYLCASSRSEETQYFGPGTRLLVL.

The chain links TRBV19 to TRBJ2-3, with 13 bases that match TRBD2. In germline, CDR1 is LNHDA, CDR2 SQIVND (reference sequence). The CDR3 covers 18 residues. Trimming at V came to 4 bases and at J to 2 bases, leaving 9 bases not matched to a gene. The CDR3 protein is CASSTERLAGGTTDTQYF. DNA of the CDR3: TGTGCCAGTAGTACCGAGAGACTAGCGGGGGGCACCACAGATACGCAGTATTTT.

CDR3 protein: CASSLKRGYGYTF. The CDR3 bases are TGTGCCAGCAGTTTAAAGAGAGGGTATGGCTACACCTTC. The chain is built from TRBV27 and TRBJ1-2; D gene uncertain. Trimming stripped 2 bases from V and 5 bases from J, with 9 bases between. There are 13 residues in the CDR3. Per the germline V gene, CDR1 is MNHEY and CDR2 is SMNVEV (reference sequence).

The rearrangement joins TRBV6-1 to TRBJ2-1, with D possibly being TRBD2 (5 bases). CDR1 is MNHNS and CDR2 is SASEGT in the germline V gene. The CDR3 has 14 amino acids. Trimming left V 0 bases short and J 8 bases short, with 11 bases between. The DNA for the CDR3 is TGTGCCAGCAGTGAAGCAGGAGGCCTCCATGAGCAGTTCTTC. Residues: CASSEAGGLHEQFF.

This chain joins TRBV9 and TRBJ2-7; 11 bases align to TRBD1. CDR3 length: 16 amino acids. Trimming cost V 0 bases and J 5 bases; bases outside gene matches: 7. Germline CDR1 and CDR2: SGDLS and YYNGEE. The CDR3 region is CASSVAFGQGADEQYF. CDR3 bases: TGTGCCAGCAGCGTAGCATTCGGACAGGGGGCCGACGAGCAGTACTTC.

The CDR3: CASSVKFGGGGAQETQYF. CDR3 nucleotide sequence: TGTGCCAGCAGCGTAAAGTTCGGGGGCGGGGGGGCGCAAGAGACCCAGTACTTC. The chain links TRBV9 to TRBJ2-5; TRBD2 agrees at 9 bases. The CDR3 covers 18 residues. CDR1 and CDR2 from the germline V gene are SGDLS and YYNGEE. V trimming: 1 base; J trimming: 2 bases; junction bases outside the gene matches: 12.

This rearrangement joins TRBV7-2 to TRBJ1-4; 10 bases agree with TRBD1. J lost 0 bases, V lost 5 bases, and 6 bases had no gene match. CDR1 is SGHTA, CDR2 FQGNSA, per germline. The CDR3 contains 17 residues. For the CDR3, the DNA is TGTGCCAGCAGCCACCGGGACAGGGGTACAACTAATGAAAAACTGTTTTTT. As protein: CASSHRDRGTTNEKLFF.

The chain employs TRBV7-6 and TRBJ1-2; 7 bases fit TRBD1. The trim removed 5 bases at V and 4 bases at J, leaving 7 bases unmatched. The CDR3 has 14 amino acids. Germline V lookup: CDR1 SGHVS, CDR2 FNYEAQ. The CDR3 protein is CASSQEQGFYGYTF. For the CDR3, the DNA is TGTGCCAGCAGCCAAGAACAGGGGTTCTATGGCTACACCTTC. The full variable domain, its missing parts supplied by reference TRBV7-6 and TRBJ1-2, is GAGVSQSPRYKVTKRGQDVALRCDPISGHVSLYWYRQALGQGPEFLTYFNYEAQQDKSGLPNDRFSAERPEGSISTLTIQRTEQRDSAMYRCASSQEQGFYGYTFGSGTRLTVV.

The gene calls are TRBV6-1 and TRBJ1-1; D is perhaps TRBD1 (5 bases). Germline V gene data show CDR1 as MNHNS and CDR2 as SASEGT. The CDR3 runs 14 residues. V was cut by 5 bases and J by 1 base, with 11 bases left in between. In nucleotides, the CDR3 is TGTGCCAGCAGTCCCACGGGGGAGAACACTGAAGCTTTCTTT. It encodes CASSPTGENTEAFF.

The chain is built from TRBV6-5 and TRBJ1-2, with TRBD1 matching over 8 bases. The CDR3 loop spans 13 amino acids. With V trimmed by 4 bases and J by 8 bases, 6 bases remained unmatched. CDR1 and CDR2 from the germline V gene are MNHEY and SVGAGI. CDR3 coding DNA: TGTGCCAGCAGTTCCCCGACAGGGGTGGGCTACACCTTC. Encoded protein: CASSSPTGVGYTF.

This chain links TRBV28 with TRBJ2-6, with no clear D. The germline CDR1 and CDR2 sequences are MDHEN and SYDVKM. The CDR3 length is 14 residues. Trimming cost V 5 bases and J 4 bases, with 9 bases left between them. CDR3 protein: CASSPSYGANVLTF. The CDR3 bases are TGTGCCAGCAGTCCCTCCTACGGGGCCAACGTCCTGACTTTC.

CDR3 residues: CASSFSPTSGNTIYF. Here the CDR3 DNA reads TGTGCCAGCAGCTTTAGTCCTACCTCTGGAAACACCATATATTTT. The chain is built from TRBV5-4 and TRBJ1-3; D is ambiguous. The CDR3 contains 15 residues. Trimming stripped 2 bases from V and 0 bases from J, with 9 bases between. CDR1 SGHNT and CDR2 YYREEE come from the germline V gene (reference sequence).

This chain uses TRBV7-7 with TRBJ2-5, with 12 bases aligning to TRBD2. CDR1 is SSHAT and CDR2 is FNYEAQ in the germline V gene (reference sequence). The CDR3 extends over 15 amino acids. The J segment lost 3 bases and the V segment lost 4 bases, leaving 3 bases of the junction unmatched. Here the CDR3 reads CASSSSGGVKETQYF. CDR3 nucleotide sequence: TGTGCCAGCAGCTCTAGCGGGGGGGTTAAAGAGACCCAGTACTTC.